The present entry profiles one T cell receptor beta chain with its context. Antigen unknown. This entry belongs to a study of vaccination effects on CD4 cells after COVID-19. Study-wide points: Recruitment yielded few convalescent patients, and the study had no early post-infection timepoints.

Antigen-specific CD4+ T cells expanded by the ViraFEST assay with viral peptide pools were then sequenced. Following culture for nine to ten days, CD4+ T cells were isolated. Generated by immunoSEQ multiplex PCR, the TCRdb table keeps only in-frame clones and is missing some. Seen here are tens of thousands of clones, around 74% observed once, and the top ten hold approximately 2%. CDR3 length: 15 amino acids. Trimming cost V 2 bases and J 8 bases; bases outside gene matches: 6. Per germline, CDR1 KGHSH and CDR2 LQKENI. The receptor was derived from a human donor who received a COVID-19 vaccine. Sequenced material: CD4+ T cells from PBMCs cultured with HCoV-229E spike peptides, taken before COVID-19 vaccination. The chain couples TRBV18 to TRBJ1-4, with 9 bases that match TRBD1. The CDR3 here is CASSPVTGGTEKLFF. CDR3 bases: TGTGCCAGCTCACCAGTTACAGGGGGCACCGAAAAACTGTTTTTT.